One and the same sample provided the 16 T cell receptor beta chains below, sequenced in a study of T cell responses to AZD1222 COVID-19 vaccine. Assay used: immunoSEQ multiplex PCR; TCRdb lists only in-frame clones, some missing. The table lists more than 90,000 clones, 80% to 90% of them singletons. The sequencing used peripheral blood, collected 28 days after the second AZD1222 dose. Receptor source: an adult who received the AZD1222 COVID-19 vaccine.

This CDR3 is CASSSTGAYTQYF. CDR3 DNA: TGTGCCAGCAGCTCCACAGGGGCCTATACGCAGTATTTT. This chain connects TRBV7-3 to TRBJ2-3; 7 positions match TRBD1. Trimming removed 4 bases from V and 7 bases from J; junction bases left unmatched: 5. CDR1 is SGHTA, CDR2 FQGTGA, per germline. The CDR3 has 13 amino acids. Together with reference TRBV7-3 and TRBJ2-3, the CDR3 gives the full variable domain: GAGVSQTPSNKVTEKGKYVELRCDPISGHTALYWYRQSLGQGPEFLIYFQGTGAADDSGLPNDRFFAVRPEGSVSTLKIQRTERGDSAVYLCASSSTGAYTQYFGPGTRLTVL.

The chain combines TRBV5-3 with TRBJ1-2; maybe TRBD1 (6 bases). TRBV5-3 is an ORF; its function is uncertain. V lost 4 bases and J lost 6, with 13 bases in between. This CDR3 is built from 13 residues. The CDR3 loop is CARSKGGLHGYTF. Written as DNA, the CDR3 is TGTGCCAGAAGCAAGGGGGGACTCCATGGCTACACCTTC.

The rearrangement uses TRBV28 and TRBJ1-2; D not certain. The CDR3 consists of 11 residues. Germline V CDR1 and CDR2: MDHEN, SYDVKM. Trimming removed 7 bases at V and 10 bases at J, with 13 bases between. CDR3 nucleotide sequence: TGTGCCAGCACCACCGCTTCGGACTACACCTTC. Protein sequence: CASTTASDYTF.

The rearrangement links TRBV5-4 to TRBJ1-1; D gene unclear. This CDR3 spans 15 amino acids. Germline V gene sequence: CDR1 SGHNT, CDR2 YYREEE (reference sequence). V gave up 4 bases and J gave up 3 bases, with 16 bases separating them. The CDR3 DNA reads TGTGCCAGCAGCGTGGACGGAATTGGGGACACTGAAGCTTTCTTT. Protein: CASSVDGIGDTEAFF.

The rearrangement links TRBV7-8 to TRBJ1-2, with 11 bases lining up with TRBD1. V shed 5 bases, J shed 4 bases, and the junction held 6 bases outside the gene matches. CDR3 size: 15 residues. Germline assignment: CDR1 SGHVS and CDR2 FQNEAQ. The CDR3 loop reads CASSLGTGGTYGYTF. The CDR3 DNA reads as TGTGCCAGCAGCCTAGGGACAGGGGGGACCTATGGCTACACCTTC.

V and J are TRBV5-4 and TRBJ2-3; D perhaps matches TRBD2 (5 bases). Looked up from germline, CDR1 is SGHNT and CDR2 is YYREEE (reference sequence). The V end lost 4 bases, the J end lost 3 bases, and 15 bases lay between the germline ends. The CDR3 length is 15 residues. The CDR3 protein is CASSPRREGTDTQYF. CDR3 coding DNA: TGTGCCAGCAGCCCGAGACGGGAAGGGACAGATACGCAGTATTTT. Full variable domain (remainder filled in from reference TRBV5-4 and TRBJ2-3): ETGVTQSPTHLIKTRGQQVTLRCSSQSGHNTVSWYQQALGQGPQFIFQYYREEENGRGNFPPRFSGLQFPNYSSELNVNALELDDSALYLCASSPRREGTDTQYFGPGTRLTVL.

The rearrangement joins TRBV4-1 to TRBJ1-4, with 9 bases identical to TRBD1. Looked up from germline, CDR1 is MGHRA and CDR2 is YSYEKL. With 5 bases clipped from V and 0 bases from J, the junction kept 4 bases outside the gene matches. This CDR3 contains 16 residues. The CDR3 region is CASSKTGGSTNEKLFF. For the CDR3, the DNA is TGCGCCAGCAGCAAAACAGGGGGCTCAACTAATGAAAAACTGTTTTTT.

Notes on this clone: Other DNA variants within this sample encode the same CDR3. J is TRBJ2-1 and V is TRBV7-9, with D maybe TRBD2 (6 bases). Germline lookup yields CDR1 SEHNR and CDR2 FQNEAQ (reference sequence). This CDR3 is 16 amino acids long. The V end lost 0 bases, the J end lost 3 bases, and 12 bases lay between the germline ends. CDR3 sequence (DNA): TGTGCCAGCAGCTTAGCGCTCGCGGGGAGCTACAATGAGCAGTTCTTC. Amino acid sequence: CASSLALAGSYNEQFF.

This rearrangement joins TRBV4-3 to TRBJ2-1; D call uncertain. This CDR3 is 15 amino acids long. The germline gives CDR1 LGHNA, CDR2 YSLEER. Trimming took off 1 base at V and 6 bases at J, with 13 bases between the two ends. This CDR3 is CASSQGAQLSNEQFF. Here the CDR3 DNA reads TGCGCCAGCAGCCAAGGGGCACAGCTCTCCAATGAGCAGTTCTTC.

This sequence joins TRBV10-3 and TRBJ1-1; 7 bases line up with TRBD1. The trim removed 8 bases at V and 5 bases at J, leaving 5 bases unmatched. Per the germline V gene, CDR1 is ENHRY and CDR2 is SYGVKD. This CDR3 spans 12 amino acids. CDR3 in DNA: TGTGCCATCGGGGAGGGGGCTACTGAAGCTTTCTTT. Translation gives CAIGEGATEAFF.

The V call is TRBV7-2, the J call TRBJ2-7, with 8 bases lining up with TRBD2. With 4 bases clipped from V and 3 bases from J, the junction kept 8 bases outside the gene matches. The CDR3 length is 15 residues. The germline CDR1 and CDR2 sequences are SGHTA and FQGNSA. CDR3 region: CASSSRGGVGYEQYF. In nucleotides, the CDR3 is TGTGCCAGCAGCTCACGGGGGGGAGTGGGCTACGAGCAGTACTTC.

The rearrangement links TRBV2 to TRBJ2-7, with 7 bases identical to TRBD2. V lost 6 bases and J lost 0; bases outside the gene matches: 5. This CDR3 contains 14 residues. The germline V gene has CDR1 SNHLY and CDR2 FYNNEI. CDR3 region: CASRRDYSSYEQYF. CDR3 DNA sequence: TGTGCCAGCAGAAGGGACTACAGCTCCTACGAGCAGTACTTC.

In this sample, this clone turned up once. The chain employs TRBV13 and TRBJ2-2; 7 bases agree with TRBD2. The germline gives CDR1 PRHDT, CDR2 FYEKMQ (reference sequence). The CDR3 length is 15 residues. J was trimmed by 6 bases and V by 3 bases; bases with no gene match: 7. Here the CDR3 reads CASSFPGRRSGELFF. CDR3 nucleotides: TGTGCCAGCAGCTTCCCCGGGAGGAGGTCCGGGGAGCTGTTTTTT. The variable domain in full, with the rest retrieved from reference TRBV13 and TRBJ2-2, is AAGVIQSPRHLIKEKRETATLKCYPIPRHDTVYWYQQGPGQDPQFLISFYEKMQSDKGSIPDRFSAQQFSDYHSELNMSSLELGDSALYFCASSFPGRRSGELFFGEGSRLTVL.

This chain's CDR3 is CASSESVGGLYQETQYF. In DNA form, the CDR3 reads TGTGCCAGCAGTGAAAGTGTAGGGGGTTTATACCAAGAGACCCAGTACTTC. The chain combines TRBV6-1 with TRBJ2-5, with D perhaps matching TRBD1 (6 bases). From germline, CDR1 is MNHNS and CDR2 SASEGT. V was trimmed by 2 bases and J by 0 bases, leaving 16 bases between them. The CDR3 is 17 residues long.

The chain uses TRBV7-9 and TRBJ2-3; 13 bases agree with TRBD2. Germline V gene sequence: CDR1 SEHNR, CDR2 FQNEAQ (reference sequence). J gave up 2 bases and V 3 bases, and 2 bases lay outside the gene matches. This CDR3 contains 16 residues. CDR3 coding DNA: TGTGCCAGCAGCTTTGGACTAGCGGGAGACACAGATACGCAGTATTTT. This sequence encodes CASSFGLAGDTDTQYF.

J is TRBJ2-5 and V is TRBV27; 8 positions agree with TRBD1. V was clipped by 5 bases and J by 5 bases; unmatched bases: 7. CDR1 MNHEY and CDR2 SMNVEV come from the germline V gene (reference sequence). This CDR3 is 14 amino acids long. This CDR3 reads CASSARQGRETQYF. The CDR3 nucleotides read TGTGCCAGCAGTGCCCGACAGGGGAGGGAGACCCAGTACTTC.